These 7 T cell receptor beta chains originate from one sample sequenced in a study of blood T cell repertoires in COVID-19 (dated by TCRdb to the early 2020s). The library was prepared using the immunoSEQ multiplex PCR assay. The source is immuneACCESS, and TCRdb retained only in-frame sequences with V and J called. Part of the clones is not carried over; for the studies checked, unresolved V genes explain less than half of this, and the remainder is unexplained. The sample table contains a few hundred thousand clones; only one count was recorded for around 86% of them. Of the sample, about 4.1% is held by the ten largest clones. Material for sequencing was peripheral blood. All receptors come from a man aged 50 to 60 with acute or convalescent COVID-19.

The chain joins TRBV7-9 to TRBJ2-2, with D maybe TRBD2 (5 bases). From germline, CDR1 is SEHNR and CDR2 FQNEAQ (reference sequence). Trimming cost V 5 bases and J 0 bases, with 10 bases left between them. This CDR3 contains 15 residues. This chain's CDR3 is CASSPDSPNTGELFF. Written as DNA, the CDR3 is TGTGCCAGCAGCCCGGACTCCCCGAACACCGGGGAGCTGTTTTTT.

CDR3 sequence reads: CASSQGQGPRGANVLTF. In DNA, the CDR3 is TGTGCCAGCAGCCAAGGACAGGGACCTCGTGGGGCCAACGTCCTGACTTTC. The chain links TRBV3-1 (or the pseudogene TRBV3-2) to TRBJ2-6; 7 bases line up with TRBD1. Per the germline V gene, CDR1 is LGHDT and CDR2 is YNNKEL (reference sequence). This CDR3 contains 17 residues. The V and J ends lost 1 base and 3 bases, in that order; junction bases with no gene match: 6.

V usage is TRBV19 and J usage is TRBJ1-1, with D unclear. V lost 6 bases, J lost 0 bases, and 5 bases lay in between. The CDR3 sequence is 12 residues long. Germline V gives CDR1 LNHDA, CDR2 SQIVND (reference sequence). CDR3 coding DNA: TGTGCCAGTAGCCTAATGAACACTGAAGCTTTCTTT. This sequence encodes CASSLMNTEAFF.

The CDR3 loop is CASSYGVGYTF. The CDR3 nucleotides read TGTGCCAGCAGTTACGGAGTCGGCTACACCTTC. J is TRBJ1-2 and V is TRBV6-5, with D unresolved. Germline V lookup: CDR1 MNHEY, CDR2 SVGAGI. The CDR3 extends over 11 amino acids. V lost 2 bases, J lost 8 bases, and 6 bases lay in between.

The chain joins TRBV11-2 to TRBJ2-1; D is undetermined. The germline V and J ends were trimmed by 5 bases and 8 bases, with 19 bases remaining between them. The CDR3 is 15 residues long. CDR1 and CDR2 (germline): SGHAT, FQNNGV. CDR3 sequence: CASSQTMSSTYEQFF. The CDR3 DNA reads as TGTGCCAGCAGCCAAACAATGTCGTCGACTTATGAGCAGTTCTTC.

V gene TRBV7-3 combines with J gene TRBJ1-4; D ambiguous. The CDR3 is 18 amino acids. In germline, CDR1 is SGHTA, CDR2 FQGTGA. V was cut by 0 bases and J by 0 bases, with 14 bases left in between. CDR3 region: CASSLTPITSATNEKLFF. CDR3 coding DNA: TGTGCCAGCAGCTTAACCCCCATTACAAGTGCAACTAATGAAAAACTGTTTTTT.

V is TRBV7-9 and J is TRBJ1-4; weak D call: TRBD1 (5 bases). CDR3 length equals 15 residues. V was pared by 2 bases and J by 0 bases, with 7 bases between. Looked up from germline, CDR1 is SEHNR and CDR2 is FQNEAQ (reference sequence). The CDR3 loop reads CASSLSRATNEKLFF. The CDR3 DNA follows: TGTGCCAGCAGCTTATCCAGGGCAACTAATGAAAAACTGTTTTTT. Drawing the rest from reference TRBV7-9 and TRBJ1-4, the complete variable domain is DTGVSQNPRHKITKRGQNVTFRCDPISEHNRLYWYRQTLGQGPEFLTYFQNEAQLEKSRLLSDRFSAERPKGSFSTLEIQRTEQGDSAMYLCASSLSRATNEKLFFGSGTQLSVL.